Below, 11 T cell receptor beta chains from the same sample are listed, as sequenced in a study of T cell responses to AZD1222 COVID-19 vaccine. TCRdb's table, derived via immunoSEQ multiplex PCR, lists solely in-frame clones and lacks some. The sample consists of 46,000 or so clones, 80% to 95% of them appearing once. The material was peripheral blood, obtained 28 days after the second AZD1222 dose. These TCRs come from an adult who received the AZD1222 COVID-19 vaccine.

This clone has a single count. The chain combines TRBV7-2 with TRBJ1-6; D remains ambiguous. Trimming cost V 6 bases and J 17 bases, with 17 bases left between them. This CDR3 comprises 12 residues. From germline, CDR1 is SGHTA and CDR2 FQGNSA. The CDR3 sequence: CASRELSRAFHF. The CDR3 nucleotides are TGTGCCAGCAGGGAACTATCTCGGGCCTTCCACTTT.

This clone was seen only once. The genes are TRBV9 and TRBJ1-2; D is possibly TRBD1 (5 bases). Trimming pared 6 bases from V and 2 bases from J, leaving 11 bases between. CDR1 SGDLS and CDR2 YYNGEE come from the germline V gene. The CDR3 has 13 amino acids. The CDR3 DNA reads TGTGCCAGCACCCAGAGGGGAAACTATGGCTACACCTTC. Translated, it gives CASTQRGNYGYTF. Complete variable domain (other parts from reference TRBV9 and TRBJ1-2): DSGVTQTPKHLITATGQRVTLRCSPRSGDLSVYWYQQSLDQGLQFLIQYYNGEERAKGNILERFSAQQFPDLHSELNLSSLELGDSALYFCASTQRGNYGYTFGSGTRLTVV.

The CDR3 DNA reads TGTGCCAGCAGTTACGGGCCGGCGTACACCTTC. It yields the protein CASSYGPAYTF. The J gene is TRBJ1-2, the V gene TRBV6-2 or TRBV6-3; unclear D gene. Deletions cut 2 bases from V and 11 bases from J, with 9 bases between. The germline V gene has CDR1 MNHEY and CDR2 SVGEGT. The CDR3 is made up of 11 amino acids.

The J gene is TRBJ2-7, the V gene TRBV6-5, with D hard to call. The CDR3 is 16 residues long. Germline CDR1 and CDR2: MNHEY and SVGAGI. Trimming removed 2 bases at V and 2 bases at J, with 16 bases between. This CDR3 is CASSYEVSLYPYEQYF. The CDR3 coding sequence is TGTGCCAGCAGTTACGAGGTCTCCCTTTACCCCTACGAGCAGTACTTC.

The gene calls are TRBV5-1 and TRBJ1-6, with 8 nucleotides matching TRBD1. The J segment lost 5 bases and the V segment lost 0 bases, leaving 4 bases of the junction unmatched. The germline gives CDR1 SGHRS, CDR2 YFSETQ. The CDR3 is 16 residues long. CDR3: CASSLATGGNNSPLHF. In DNA, the CDR3 is TGCGCCAGCAGCTTGGCTACAGGGGGTAATAATTCACCCCTCCACTTT.

The chain uses TRBV4-2 and TRBJ2-5, with TRBD2 matching 7 bases. Germline V gene sequence: CDR1 LGHNA, CDR2 YNFKEQ. The trim removed 0 bases at V and 5 bases at J, leaving 6 bases unmatched. This CDR3 has 15 residues. CDR3 coding DNA: TGTGCCAGCAGCCAAGATGGCGGGGGAGGGGAGACCCAGTACTTC. It specifies CASSQDGGGGETQYF.

J is TRBJ1-4 and V is TRBV12-2. TRBV12-2 is termed a pseudogene. The CDR3 has 14 residues. This CDR3 reads CADRRMSWDEKLFF. For the CDR3, the DNA is TGTGCGGACCGAAGAATGAGTTGGGATGAAAAACTGTTTTTT.

This chain joins TRBV12-3 or TRBV12-4 and TRBJ1-4; D gene uncertain. V was trimmed by 3 bases and J by 7 bases, leaving 9 bases between them. This CDR3 has 13 amino acids. The CDR3 spells CASSLGRSEKLFF. The CDR3 coding sequence is TGTGCCAGCAGTTTGGGTAGGAGTGAAAAACTGTTTTTT.

The chain has TRBV27 and TRBJ2-7; possible D gene TRBD1, 5 bases. The V gene's germline CDR1 is MNHEY and CDR2 SMNVEV (reference sequence). The CDR3 length is 14 residues. Trimming left V 5 bases short and J 5 bases short, with 16 bases between. The CDR3 DNA is TGTGCCAGCAGTCCGACTTGGCAGGGCAACGAGCAGTACTTC. This encodes CASSPTWQGNEQYF.

The chain couples TRBV4-3 to TRBJ2-1; possibly TRBD2 for D (6 bases). CDR3 length: 19 residues. Germline V gives CDR1 LGHNA, CDR2 YSLEER. V dropped 0 bases and J dropped 3 bases, with 21 bases sitting between them. DNA for the CDR3: TGCGCCAGCAGCCAAGATAGCCTCGGGGCGGGGAGATTCTACAATGAGCAGTTCTTC. As protein: CASSQDSLGAGRFYNEQFF.

The rearrangement uses TRBV5-1 and TRBJ2-7; D ambiguous. The V and J ends lost 0 bases and 7 bases respectively, with 11 bases between them. From germline, CDR1 is SGHRS and CDR2 YFSETQ. The CDR3 covers 13 residues. The CDR3 DNA reads TGCGCCAGCAGCTTGGCCGTGACCGGGGAGCAGTACTTC. Translated, it gives CASSLAVTGEQYF.